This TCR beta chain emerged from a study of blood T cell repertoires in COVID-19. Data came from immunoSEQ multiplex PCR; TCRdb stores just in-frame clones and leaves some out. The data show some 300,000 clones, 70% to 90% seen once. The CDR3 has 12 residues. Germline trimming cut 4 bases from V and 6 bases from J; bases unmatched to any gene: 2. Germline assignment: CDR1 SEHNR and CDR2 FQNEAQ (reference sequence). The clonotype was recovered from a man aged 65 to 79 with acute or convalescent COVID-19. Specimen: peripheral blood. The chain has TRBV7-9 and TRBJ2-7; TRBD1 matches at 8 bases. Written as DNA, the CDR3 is TGTGCCAGCAGCTCCGGACAGGGCGAGCAGTACTTC. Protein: CASSSGQGEQYF.